The rows below give T cell receptor beta chains drawn from one sample of a study of blood T cell repertoires in COVID-19. This table comes from immunoSEQ multiplex PCR, and its TCRdb copy is limited to in-frame clones, with some not included. The sample lists around 29,000 clones, around 87% occurring once. Sequences were obtained from peripheral blood. These receptors all stem from a human donor in a cohort sampled during active COVID-19. Both conserved end residues are part of each CDR3. Each record gives: CDR3 protein, CDR3 DNA, clone size, D gene, J gene, V gene. A D gene is named only where the DNA matches it firmly. Part of the rows lack a size; the others show once, few, many or a class for expanded clones.

cdr3_aa: CASSLTGTGGIHEQFF; cdr3_nt: TGCGCCAGCAGCTTGACCGGGACAGGGGGCATTCATGAGCAGTTCTTC; clone_size: -; d_call: TRBD1; j_call: TRBJ2-1; v_call: TRBV5-1
cdr3_aa: CSVASGGYADTQYF; cdr3_nt: TGCAGCGTTGCTAGCGGGGGATATGCAGATACGCAGTATTTT; clone_size: -; d_call: TRBD2; j_call: TRBJ2-3; v_call: TRBV29-1
cdr3_aa: CASSESRSRPGWRETQYF; cdr3_nt: TGCGCCAGCAGTGAGTCGAGATCGCGGCCAGGTTGGAGGGAGACCCAGTACTTC; clone_size: -; d_call: -; j_call: TRBJ2-5; v_call: TRBV10-2
cdr3_aa: CASSLGVSGLTDTQYF; cdr3_nt: TGTGCCAGCAGCTTAGGGGTTAGCGGGTTGACAGATACGCAGTATTTT; clone_size: once; d_call: TRBD2; j_call: TRBJ2-3; v_call: TRBV7-2
cdr3_aa: CASSPLAPGMGNYGYTF; cdr3_nt: TGTGCCAGCAGCCCACTAGCCCCAGGTATGGGGAACTATGGCTACACCTTC; clone_size: -; d_call: -; j_call: TRBJ1-2; v_call: TRBV11-2
cdr3_aa: CASSQIDISGEQYF; cdr3_nt: TGTGCCAGCAGCCAAATCGATATCTCGGGCGAGCAGTACTTC; clone_size: -; d_call: -; j_call: TRBJ2-7; v_call: TRBV3-1/TRBV3-2
cdr3_aa: CASSPRAPNEKLFF; cdr3_nt: TGTGCCAGCAGCCCCAGGGCCCCGAATGAAAAACTGTTTTTT; clone_size: medium-sized; d_call: -; j_call: TRBJ1-4; v_call: TRBV27
cdr3_aa: CASSLQGDEQYF; cdr3_nt: TGTGCCAGCAGTTTACAGGGTGACGAGCAGTACTTC; clone_size: -; d_call: -; j_call: TRBJ2-7; v_call: TRBV12-3/TRBV12-4
cdr3_aa: CASKARSGQGSYEQYF; cdr3_nt: TGTGCCAGCAAGGCCCGTTCGGGACAGGGATCCTACGAGCAGTACTTC; clone_size: -; d_call: TRBD1; j_call: TRBJ2-7; v_call: TRBV27
cdr3_aa: CATRQGINTGELFF; cdr3_nt: TGCGCCACTAGACAGGGGATAAACACCGGGGAGCTGTTTTTT; clone_size: few; d_call: TRBD1; j_call: TRBJ2-2; v_call: TRBV10-1
cdr3_aa: CASSQEGSGGFQETQYF; cdr3_nt: TGCGCCAGCAGCCAAGAGGGGAGCGGGGGTTTCCAAGAGACCCAGTACTTC; clone_size: -; d_call: TRBD2; j_call: TRBJ2-5; v_call: TRBV4-3
cdr3_aa: CASSLQWHSPLHF; cdr3_nt: TGTGCCAGCAGCTTGCAGTGGCATTCACCCCTCCACTTT; clone_size: -; d_call: -; j_call: TRBJ1-6; v_call: TRBV5-6
cdr3_aa: CASSLGALAGPRNEQFF; cdr3_nt: TGTGCCAGCAGCTTAGGGGCACTAGCGGGGCCGAGGAATGAGCAGTTCTTC; clone_size: once; d_call: TRBD2; j_call: TRBJ2-1; v_call: TRBV11-3
cdr3_aa: CASSWGVRMTQYF; cdr3_nt: TGTGCCAGCTCCTGGGGGGTCCGAATGACCCAGTACTTC; clone_size: -; d_call: -; j_call: TRBJ2-5; v_call: TRBV11-2
cdr3_aa: CASSQDPGSHTGELFF; cdr3_nt: TGCGCCAGCAGCCAAGATCCGGGGTCGCACACCGGGGAGCTGTTTTTT; clone_size: few; d_call: -; j_call: TRBJ2-2; v_call: TRBV4-1
cdr3_aa: CASSRAGATNTQYF; cdr3_nt: TGTGCCAGCAGCCGAGCGGGGGCCACAAATACGCAGTATTTT; clone_size: -; d_call: TRBD2; j_call: TRBJ2-3; v_call: TRBV11-2
cdr3_aa: CASSWTRTVNTEAFF; cdr3_nt: TGTGCCAGCAGCTGGACCCGGACAGTTAACACTGAAGCTTTCTTT; clone_size: -; d_call: -; j_call: TRBJ1-1; v_call: TRBV11-1
cdr3_aa: CASSWQTRDEQYF; cdr3_nt: TGTGCCAGCAGCTGGCAGACCAGGGACGAGCAGTACTTC; clone_size: -; d_call: -; j_call: TRBJ2-7; v_call: TRBV5-6
cdr3_aa: CASSPRRGAVGQDTQYF; cdr3_nt: TGTGCCAGCAGCCCCCGCCGTGGCGCGGTAGGCCAAGATACGCAGTATTTT; clone_size: few; d_call: -; j_call: TRBJ2-3; v_call: TRBV27
cdr3_aa: CASSPLGQGWDNEQFF; cdr3_nt: TGTGCCAGCTCACCCCTTGGACAGGGATGGGACAATGAGCAGTTCTTC; clone_size: -; d_call: TRBD1; j_call: TRBJ2-1; v_call: TRBV18
cdr3_aa: CASSSLGLAVSYEQYF; cdr3_nt: TGTGCCAGCAGCTCCCTGGGACTAGCGGTGAGCTACGAGCAGTACTTC; clone_size: -; d_call: TRBD2; j_call: TRBJ2-7; v_call: TRBV7-8
cdr3_aa: CASTPGGSGELFF; cdr3_nt: TGTGCCAGCACCCCGGGGGGGTCCGGGGAGCTGTTTTTT; clone_size: few; d_call: TRBD2; j_call: TRBJ2-2; v_call: TRBV6-5
cdr3_aa: CASREGTGFDEQYF; cdr3_nt: TGTGCCAGCAGGGAAGGGACAGGGTTCGACGAGCAGTACTTC; clone_size: -; d_call: TRBD1; j_call: TRBJ2-7; v_call: TRBV5-4